Sequencing of this TCR beta chain was carried out in a study of T cells in Graves' hyperthyroidism and ophthalmopathy (dated by TCRdb to 2018 to 2020). For the wider study: A discovery cohort of about a hundred patients, about 40 with Graves' ophthalmopathy and about 58 with stable Graves' hyperthyroidism, was used to find distinguishing TCR V-J signatures. Prospective prediction of ophthalmopathy was tested in an independent validation cohort consisting of some 18 hyperthyroidism patients and around 17 patients who later progressed to ophthalmopathy. For training and testing, the approximately 97 patients in the discovery cohort were randomly divided in a 7:3 ratio. Thyroid tissue and blood T-cell repertoires from more than 5 Graves' hyperthyroidism patients were also compared in the study. Following sampling, methimazole starting at 30 mg daily was given to hyperthyroidism patients, and high-dose intravenous methylprednisolone was given to ophthalmopathy patients. The paper describes TCR Vbeta CDR3 sequencing of 140 or so peripheral blood samples, made up of around 41 ophthalmopathy patients, some 76 hyperthyroidism patients and some 17 progressor patients. General conclusions and limits of the study: A model built on a 13 V-J signature distinguished ophthalmopathy from stable hyperthyroidism, reaching about 89% sensitivity and 81% to 83% specificity in cross-validation and 80%/75% in testing. Most expanded thyroid clonotypes (frequency above 0.001) were also detected in blood, suggesting blood repertoires may reflect thyroid immune responses. In validation, the model predicted progression to ophthalmopathy with over 65% sensitivity and roughly 72% specificity, a median of 6.5 months before onset. Sample size was not statistically predetermined, and blinding of investigators to group allocation was not performed.

Amplification of TCR beta CDR3 regions was carried out from RNA transcripts. The TCR CDR3 was subjected to a first round of RT-PCR using the HTBI primer set and the Qiagen OneStep RT-PCR kit. The libraries were constructed in a second round of multiplex PCR and then size-selected and purified. Paired-end sequencing of the libraries was performed with 100 bp reads on an Illumina HiSeq2000. The original methods were these. Raw data were processed with SOAPnuke, discarding reads with adapters, uncalled bases, mean Phred below 15, or no exact constant-primer or identifier match. COPE v1.2.5 was used to merge the high-quality paired reads, and each unique nucleotide sequence was defined as a clonotype. MiTCR v1.1 was used to align clonotypes to the IMGT TRBV, TRBD and TRBJ reference segments. The analysis included only V-J combinations with a frequency above 0.0001, which together covered about 99% of the repertoires. The TCS score was defined as F50 (clonal expansion) divided by E x V (chaos), with BLOSUM62-based TCRdist calculated between CDR3 peptides within each V-J. Welch's t-statistics and random forest reduced around 520 V-J features to 10 to 15, which were used in a naive Bayes classifier (R e1071). The Morisita-Horn index was used to measure how similar the thyroid and blood repertoires were. TCRdb reanalyzed the raw reads on its own, using fastp at Q25 for trimming and MiXCR for clone calling, and kept in-frame beta chains. A single entry per CDR3 protein holds the most common genes and DNA from its merged rows. TCRdb, not the original authors, processed these V and J calls. Present in this sample are 600,000 to 700,000 distinct CDR3 sequences, 45% of which were seen just once. The ten top clones hold roughly 7.2% of the sample.

This clonotype occurred once. Its antigen target is currently unknown. No base-level quality is on record; no much larger clone is a single base apart. A single read is weak support. The study excluded patients with uncontrolled infections, other autoimmune diseases, pregnancy or lactation. Diagnoses were based on clinical symptoms, serum thyroxine and TRAb, thyroid ultrasound and orbital computed tomography. Total RNA was extracted using Trizol reagent, and RNA quality was assessed on an Agilent 2100 Bioanalyzer. The clonotype originates from an adult man with Graves' disease, either hyperthyroidism or ophthalmopathy (not recorded which). Sample: peripheral blood or thyroid tissue (not recorded which).

The CDR3 protein sequence reads: CASTPPGKRKLFF. The base sequence is TGTGCCAGCACCCCGCCAGGGAAGAGAAAACTGTTTTTT. In this chain, TRBV2 is recombined with TRBJ1-4; possibly the D gene is TRBD1, per 5 matching bases. As encoded in the germline V gene, CDR1 is SNHLY while CDR2 is FYNNEI. V is clipped by 7 bases and J by 10 bases, and the sequence between their germline boundaries is 16 bases long. Inclusive of the bounding cysteine and phenylalanine, the CDR3 is 13 residues long. This entry keeps only the CDR3 DNA: 39 bases, framed from base 1.